Listed below are T cell receptor beta chains from one sample, sequenced in a study of blood T cell repertoires in COVID-19. The method was immunoSEQ multiplex PCR; TCRdb's version includes in-frame clones alone and lacks a portion of them. The table shows 240,000 or so clones, with 86% occurring only once. The source material was peripheral blood. These receptors came from a man in his 60s with acute or convalescent COVID-19. Both conserved end residues are part of each CDR3. D genes are given only for firm matches. Clone size is given for some rows only: seen once, a few or many times, or a class if the clone is expanded.

J gene	V gene	D gene	clone size	CDR3 DNA	CDR3 protein
TRBJ1-2	TRBV19	NA	once	TGTGCCAGTAGGACAGGCGAAGAGTTTAACTATGGCTACACCTTC	CASRTGEEFNYGYTF
TRBJ1-1	TRBV6-2/TRBV6-3	NA	NA	TGTGCCAGCAGCCAATGGTTTAGGGGGGGTGAGGACACTGAAGCTTTCTTT	CASSQWFRGGEDTEAFF
TRBJ2-5	TRBV19	TRBD1	NA	TGTGCCACGAGAGGACAGGATGAACAAGAGACCCAGTACTTC	CATRGQDEQETQYF
TRBJ2-2	TRBV14	NA	NA	TGTGCCAGCAGCCAAGCTTGGCTAGCTGGCACCGGGGAGCTGTTTTTT	CASSQAWLAGTGELFF
TRBJ1-5	TRBV30	TRBD1	NA	TGTGCCTGGAGTAGGGATAGGACAGGGATCAATCAGCCCCAGCATTTT	CAWSRDRTGINQPQHF
TRBJ2-7	TRBV9	NA	NA	TGTGCCAGCAGCCCTAGTGGGGGGGGGACACCCTACGAGCAGTACTTC	CASSPSGGGTPYEQYF
TRBJ2-1	TRBV7-2	TRBD2	NA	TGTGCCAGCAGCTCAGGACTAGCGGGACCTAAACCATACAATGAGCAGTTCTTC	CASSSGLAGPKPYNEQFF
TRBJ2-5	TRBV10-3	NA	NA	TGTGCCATCAGTGATGGAGGTCTTGAGACCCAGTACTTC	CAISDGGLETQYF
TRBJ2-1	TRBV5-5	TRBD1	NA	TGTGCCAGCACCCAGGGGGCCCCGAGCTCCTACAATGAGCAGTTCTTC	CASTQGAPSSYNEQFF
TRBJ2-3	TRBV18	TRBD2	NA	TGTGCCAGCTCACCACTCAGTGGGAGGGGTGGCACAGATACGCAGTATTTT	CASSPLSGRGGTDTQYF
TRBJ1-1	TRBV7-6	TRBD1	NA	TGTGCCAGCAGCTTAGCGCTGACGAGCGTCCCGGGACAGGGGGCGGACACTGAAGCTTTCTTT	CASSLALTSVPGQGADTEAFF
TRBJ1-2	TRBV4-3	TRBD1	NA	TGCGCCAGCAGCCAAGGGGACAGGGGAGGCTACACCTTC	CASSQGDRGGYTF
TRBJ2-3	TRBV5-1	NA	NA	TGCGCCAGCAGCTTGGACAGGGCTAGGGATACGCAGTATTTT	CASSLDRARDTQYF
TRBJ1-6	TRBV5-1	NA	NA	TGCGCCAGCAGCTTGGATGGTAGCAATTCACCCCTCCACTTT	CASSLDGSNSPLHF
TRBJ1-1	TRBV3-1/TRBV3-2	NA	NA	TGTGCCAGCAGCCCTCTCAGAGGTCAGGGTGAAGCTTTCTTT	CASSPLRGQGEAFF
TRBJ2-1	TRBV18	TRBD1	NA	TGTGCCAGCTCGAGGGACAGGGTGGTCAATGAGCAGTTCTTC	CASSRDRVVNEQFF
TRBJ2-5	TRBV19	TRBD1	NA	TGTGCCAGTAGTACCTCAGGGGGCTGGGGAGAGACCCAGTACTTC	CASSTSGGWGETQYF
TRBJ2-7	TRBV7-2	TRBD1	NA	TGTGCCAGCAGCCGGACCCGACAGGGGGGCGAGCAGTACTTC	CASSRTRQGGEQYF
TRBJ1-5	TRBV6-2/TRBV6-3	NA	NA	TGTGCCAGCAGTCCCCCCGGGGGGACACTTAGCAATCAGCCCCAGCATTTT	CASSPPGGTLSNQPQHF
TRBJ1-1	TRBV4-1	NA	NA	TGCGCCAGCAGCCAAGATCCTGCGCGGAACACTGAAGCTTTCTTT	CASSQDPARNTEAFF
TRBJ2-7	TRBV4-3	NA	NA	TGCGCCAGCAGCCAAGAGGGGACTGGTGGCGAGCAGTACTTC	CASSQEGTGGEQYF
TRBJ2-3	TRBV5-4	NA	NA	TGTGCCAGCATTCGGGAAGGGGATACGCAGTATTTT	CASIREGDTQYF
TRBJ1-6	TRBV28	TRBD1	NA	TGTGCCAGCAGTCCCCCGGGACAGGGGACAACGTATTCACCCCTCCACTTT	CASSPPGQGTTYSPLHF
TRBJ2-3	TRBV19	NA	NA	TGTGCCAGTAGTATGAGGATCGCAGGGCTAGATACGCAGTATTTT	CASSMRIAGLDTQYF
TRBJ1-1	TRBV7-3	NA	NA	TGTGCCAGCAGCCCAACAGAGCTCCGTGGCACTGAAGCTTTCTTT	CASSPTELRGTEAFF
TRBJ1-1	TRBV7-8	NA	NA	TGTGCCAGCAGCTTAGACTACAGGGTCACTGAAGCTTTCTTT	CASSLDYRVTEAFF
TRBJ1-1	TRBV5-1	NA	NA	TGCGCCAGCAGCTTGGCCGCGGGGCTTGAAGCTTTCTTT	CASSLAAGLEAFF
TRBJ2-1	TRBV27	TRBD2	few	TGTGCCAGCATCATCCATGGCGGGAGGGCCACGGGCAATGAGCAGTTCTTC	CASIIHGGRATGNEQFF
TRBJ2-5	TRBV29-1	TRBD1	once	TGCAGCGTTGATAACAGGGGACCCCAAGAGACCCAGTACTTC	CSVDNRGPQETQYF
TRBJ2-7	TRBV5-5	TRBD2	once	TGTGCCAGCAGCCGTGGGACTAGCTACGAGCAGTACTTC	CASSRGTSYEQYF
TRBJ2-3	TRBV7-3	TRBD2	NA	TGTGCCAGCAGCTTAGATGGGCCCGACGGGGGGACAGATACGCAGTATTTT	CASSLDGPDGGTDTQYF
TRBJ2-2	TRBV9	NA	few	TGTGCCAGCCATCCTACGGGAGTAGGAACCGGGGAGCTGTTTTTT	CASHPTGVGTGELFF
TRBJ1-4	TRBV7-9	TRBD1	NA	TGTGCCAGCAGCTTAGTCGTTACCATAGGGACAGGGACTGAAAAACTGTTTTTT	CASSLVVTIGTGTEKLFF
TRBJ1-1	TRBV12-3/TRBV12-4	TRBD1	once	TGTGCCAGCAGTTTTAGGGGGCAGCGAGAGGCTTTCTTT	CASSFRGQREAFF
TRBJ2-3	TRBV2	TRBD2	NA	TGTGCCAGCAGGGGATTGGGACTAGCAGTAGCGGATACGCAGTATTTT	CASRGLGLAVADTQYF
TRBJ2-7	TRBV7-9	NA	NA	TGTGCCAGCAGCTTAGGAGTGGGGCGCTACGAGCAGTACTTC	CASSLGVGRYEQYF
TRBJ2-3	TRBV7-8	NA	once	TGTGCCAGCAGCTTAGTCTCAGGGCACAGCACAGATACGCAGTATTTT	CASSLVSGHSTDTQYF
TRBJ2-2	TRBV19	TRBD1	NA	TGTGCCAGTAGTCCCCGGACAGGGGGCGCGGGCGGGGAGCTGTTTTTT	CASSPRTGGAGGELFF
TRBJ2-7	TRBV6-5	TRBD2	NA	TGTGCCAGCAGTTCCAGCGGGGGCACCTACGAGCAGTACTTC	CASSSSGGTYEQYF
TRBJ2-1	TRBV7-2	TRBD2	NA	TGTGCCAGCAGCTTAACCCTAGCGGGAGGGTGGGAGCAGTTCTTC	CASSLTLAGGWEQFF
TRBJ1-1	TRBV15	TRBD1	NA	TGTGCCACCAGTCCCTTTTCTACAGGGGCCGTGAACACTGAAGCTTTCTTT	CATSPFSTGAVNTEAFF
TRBJ2-7	TRBV7-2	NA	few	TGTGCCAGCAGCCGAGACAGCTCCTACGAGCAGTACTTC	CASSRDSSYEQYF
TRBJ1-1	TRBV9	NA	NA	TGTGCCAGCAGCGTAGAGTTCGGGGGGCCCTGGGGTGAAGCTTTCTTT	CASSVEFGGPWGEAFF
TRBJ1-6	TRBV7-2	TRBD1	NA	TGTGCCAGCAGCTTAACCTTCGGGACAGATTCACCCCTCCACTTT	CASSLTFGTDSPLHF
TRBJ1-1	TRBV6-5	NA	NA	TGTGCCAGCAGTAGGGAGGGCACTGAAGCTTTCTTT	CASSREGTEAFF
TRBJ2-4	TRBV7-2	TRBD2	NA	TGTGCCAGCAGCTTGCTAGCGGAAAACATTCAGTACTTC	CASSLLAENIQYF
TRBJ2-3	TRBV7-2	TRBD2	NA	TGTGCCAGCAGCTTCGAGCGGGGCCCGGATACGCAGTATTTT	CASSFERGPDTQYF
TRBJ1-1	TRBV5-1	TRBD1	NA	TGCGCCAGCAGCTCCGGACAGGGGCTGTTGGACACTGAAGCTTTCTTT	CASSSGQGLLDTEAFF
TRBJ1-5	TRBV2	NA	NA	TGTGCCAGCAGGAGGGAAGCTCAGCCCCAGCATTTT	CASRREAQPQHF
TRBJ1-1	TRBV25-1	NA	NA	TGTGCCAGCAGTGAATGGACGGGGACTGAAGCTTTCTTT	CASSEWTGTEAFF
TRBJ2-1	TRBV30	NA	NA	TGTGCCTGGAGTCGACGTGGGAGCCCCAATGAGCAGTTCTTC	CAWSRRGSPNEQFF
TRBJ1-5	TRBV18	NA	NA	TGTGCCAGCTCACCAGCCGACATTCAGCCCCAGCATTTT	CASSPADIQPQHF
TRBJ2-7	TRBV7-2	NA	few	TGTGCCAGCAGCTTAAGGCAGGGCCTTTACGAGCAGTACTTC	CASSLRQGLYEQYF